The source of this T cell receptor (beta chain) is a study of OX40 agonist ivuxolimab in advanced cancers. Study details: The patients received ivuxolimab by intravenous route every 2 weeks at 0.01 to 10 mg/kg. Partial responses were seen in three patients, one with hepatocellular carcinoma and two with cutaneous melanoma.

Notes on the study in general: Which antigen the expanded peripheral T cells recognized is unknown.

Patients who had autoimmune disease history or got systemic immunosuppression were left out. Details on this clone: Its antigen is still unknown.

Produced via immunoSEQ multiplex PCR; TCRdb's table is partial and in-frame only. The table records fewer than 100,000 clones, roughly 84% of them present only once. CDR3 size: 17 residues. Germline CDR1 is SEHNR and CDR2 is FQNEAQ (reference sequence). V dropped 6 bases and J dropped 1; count of bases not matched to a gene: 12. This TCR was recovered from an adult with an advanced solid tumor such as melanoma, head and neck, liver or kidney cancer. Sequences were derived from CD4+ or CD8+ T cells sorted from blood, sampled in a trial of the OX40 agonist ivuxolimab. The chain joins TRBV7-9 to TRBJ1-2; TRBD1 agrees at 9 bases. CDR3 bases: TGTGCCAGCAGGACGACGTCACAGGGGGCGATTAACTATGGCTACACCTTC. Protein sequence: CASRTTSQGAINYGYTF. The entire variable domain, with the rest obtained from reference TRBV7-9 and TRBJ1-2, is as follows: DTGVSQNPRHKITKRGQNVTFRCDPISEHNRLYWYRQTLGQGPEFLTYFQNEAQLEKSRLLSDRFSAERPKGSFSTLEIQRTEQGDSAMYLCASRTTSQGAINYGYTFGSGTRLTVV.